The rows below give T cell receptor beta chains drawn from one sample of a study of OX40 agonist ivuxolimab in advanced cancers. This table comes from immunoSEQ multiplex PCR, and its TCRdb copy is limited to in-frame clones, with some not included. This sample has about 61,000 clones; 75% to 90% occur once, and the top ten carry roughly 3.2%. The material sequenced was CD4+ or CD8+ T cells sorted from blood, taken in a trial of the OX40 agonist ivuxolimab. The receptors come from an adult with an advanced solid tumor such as melanoma, head and neck, liver or kidney cancer. Each CDR3 is given with its conserved first and last residue. A D gene is named only where the DNA matches it firmly. Size is stated for part of the rows, as once, few or many counts, or as a class when the clone is expanded.

D gene	V gene	clone size	J gene	CDR3 protein	CDR3 DNA
-	TRBV5-4	-	TRBJ1-1	CASSPGQRMNTEAFF	TGTGCCAGCAGCCCCGGACAGAGGATGAACACTGAAGCTTTCTTT
TRBD1	TRBV7-2	-	TRBJ1-4	CASSREGLRTGNEKLFF	TGTGCCAGCAGCAGAGAGGGATTGAGGACAGGGAATGAAAAACTGTTTTTT
TRBD2	TRBV11-2	-	TRBJ2-3	CASSLLAGGNTDTQYF	TGTGCCAGCAGCCTACTGGCGGGGGGGAACACAGATACGCAGTATTTT
-	TRBV4-2	once	TRBJ2-7	CASSQDLGRGASSYEQYF	TGTGCCAGCAGCCAAGATTTGGGACGGGGGGCCTCCTCCTACGAGCAGTACTTC
TRBD1	TRBV19	-	TRBJ2-6	CASTGTALSGANVLTF	TGTGCCAGTACCGGGACAGCCCTCTCTGGGGCCAACGTCCTGACTTTC
TRBD1	TRBV5-1	few	TRBJ2-7	CASRTGTGSHEQYF	TGCGCCAGCAGAACCGGGACAGGGAGCCACGAGCAGTACTTC
-	TRBV29-1	-	TRBJ2-2	CSVEPRGTGELFF	TGCAGCGTTGAACCAAGGGGCACCGGGGAGCTGTTTTTT
-	TRBV19	-	TRBJ2-2	CASTRTTNAGELFF	TGTGCCAGTACCAGGACCACGAACGCCGGGGAGCTGTTTTTT
-	TRBV27	few	TRBJ1-6	CASGQHNSPLHF	TGTGCCAGTGGACAGCATAATTCACCCCTCCACTTT
TRBD1	TRBV25-1	-	TRBJ2-7	CASSPFNRGTYEQYF	TGTGCCAGCAGTCCATTTAACAGGGGCACCTACGAGCAGTACTTC
TRBD1	TRBV7-9	-	TRBJ1-5	CASSPQGDQPQHF	TGTGCCAGCAGCCCCCAGGGGGATCAGCCCCAGCATTTT
-	TRBV6-5	-	TRBJ1-1	CASSYQQGEAFF	TGTGCCAGCAGTTACCAACAGGGCGAAGCTTTCTTT
-	TRBV28	-	TRBJ1-6	CASSPIQGPANSPLHF	TGTGCCAGCAGCCCGATTCAGGGGCCCGCCAATTCACCCCTCCACTTT
-	TRBV2	-	TRBJ2-7	CASSEQGRPTYEQYF	TGTGCCAGCAGTGAACAGGGTCGTCCGACGTACGAGCAGTACTTC
-	TRBV5-4	-	TRBJ1-2	CASRNPTTTSYGYTF	TGTGCCAGCAGGAACCCTACAACAACCTCTTATGGCTACACCTTC
-	TRBV5-8	-	TRBJ2-2	CASSEGYTGELFF	TGTGCCAGCAGTGAGGGGTACACCGGGGAGCTGTTTTTT
-	TRBV7-9	-	TRBJ2-1	CASSLRQGLYNEQFF	TGTGCCAGCAGCCTCCGCCAGGGGTTGTACAATGAGCAGTTCTTC
-	TRBV19	-	TRBJ1-2	CASSITWRYGYTF	TGTGCCAGTAGTATAACGTGGAGATATGGCTACACCTTC
TRBD2	TRBV5-6	few	TRBJ2-3	CASSFRTSGGSDTQYF	TGTGCCAGCAGCTTTAGGACTAGCGGGGGGTCAGATACGCAGTATTTT
-	TRBV5-1	once	TRBJ1-3	CASSPEFSGNTIYF	TGCGCCAGCAGCCCAGAATTCTCTGGAAACACCATATATTTT
TRBD2	TRBV7-2	-	TRBJ2-7	CASSLEAGGFYEQYF	TGTGCCAGCAGCTTAGAAGCGGGGGGGTTCTACGAGCAGTACTTC
-	TRBV4-1	-	TRBJ2-5	CASSQDQGETQYF	TGCGCCAGCAGCCAAGATCAGGGAGAGACCCAGTACTTC
TRBD2	TRBV5-1	-	TRBJ2-5	CASSSSSGGSQETQYF	TGCGCCAGCAGCTCATCTAGCGGGGGGAGCCAAGAGACCCAGTACTTC
-	TRBV28	few	TRBJ1-2	CASSLVVTYGYTF	TGTGCCAGCAGTTTGGTGGTAACCTATGGCTACACCTTC
-	TRBV6-5	once	TRBJ2-7	CASRAPYSYEQYF	TGTGCCAGCAGGGCTCCGTACTCCTACGAGCAGTACTTC
TRBD1	TRBV6-5	few	TRBJ1-5	CASSLRGGASQPQHF	TGTGCCAGCAGCCTCCGAGGGGGCGCAAGTCAGCCCCAGCATTTT
-	TRBV2	-	TRBJ1-3	CASSESGNTIYF	TGTGCCAGCAGTGAATCTGGGAACACCATATATTTT
-	TRBV4-3	-	TRBJ1-5	CASSQEARQPQHF	TGCGCCAGCAGCCAAGAAGCACGGCAGCCCCAGCATTTT
TRBD1	TRBV5-1	-	TRBJ2-7	CASSAAQGANEQYF	TGCGCCAGCAGCGCCGCACAGGGGGCTAACGAGCAGTACTTC
-	TRBV7-2	-	TRBJ1-2	CASSLARDGYTF	TGTGCCAGCAGCTTAGCGCGGGATGGCTACACCTTC
-	TRBV7-8	-	TRBJ2-4	CASSFEGGDIQYF	TGTGCCAGCAGCTTCGAGGGGGGGGACATTCAGTACTTC
-	TRBV7-2	-	TRBJ2-7	CASFGATPEGGSYEQYF	TGTGCCAGCTTCGGGGCCACGCCCGAAGGGGGCTCCTACGAGCAGTACTTC
TRBD1	TRBV30	-	TRBJ1-5	CAWSVGTGGHQPQHF	TGTGCCTGGAGTGTAGGAACAGGGGGCCATCAGCCCCAGCATTTT
TRBD2	TRBV25-1	-	TRBJ2-1	CASSEYPSGGASYNEQFF	TGTGCCAGCAGTGAATATCCTAGCGGGGGGGCCTCCTACAATGAGCAGTTCTTC
TRBD1	TRBV5-4	-	TRBJ2-2	CASSFGQGYTGELFF	TGTGCCAGCAGCTTCGGACAGGGGTATACCGGGGAGCTGTTTTTT
-	TRBV4-2	-	TRBJ1-2	CASTAGQQPANYGYTF	TGTGCCAGCACCGCTGGCCAGCAGCCAGCTAACTATGGCTACACCTTC